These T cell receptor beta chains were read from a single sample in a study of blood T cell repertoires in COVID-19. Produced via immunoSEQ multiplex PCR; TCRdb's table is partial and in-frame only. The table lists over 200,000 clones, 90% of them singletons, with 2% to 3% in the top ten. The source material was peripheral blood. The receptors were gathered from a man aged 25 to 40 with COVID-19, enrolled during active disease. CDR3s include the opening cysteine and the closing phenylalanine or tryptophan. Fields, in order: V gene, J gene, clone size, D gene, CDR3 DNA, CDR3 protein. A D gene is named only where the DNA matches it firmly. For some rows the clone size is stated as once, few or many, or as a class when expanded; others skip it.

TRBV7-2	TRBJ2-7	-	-	TGTGCCAGCAGCTTCGGGTTTAGCGCCAAGCAGTACTTC	CASSFGFSAKQYF
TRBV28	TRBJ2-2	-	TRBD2	TGTGCCAGCAGTTTTGGTGGGAGGGACACCGGGGAGCTGTTTTTT	CASSFGGRDTGELFF
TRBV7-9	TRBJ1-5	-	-	TGTGCCAGCAGCGCCTCGACTACCCAGCATTTT	CASSASTTQHF
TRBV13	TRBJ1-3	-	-	TGTGCCAGCAGCCGGAATGTGTCCCCTACAGGAAGGAGCTCTGGAAACACCATATATTTT	CASSRNVSPTGRSSGNTIYF
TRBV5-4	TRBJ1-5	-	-	TGTGCCAGCAGCTTGACACCCGATAATCAGCCCCAGCATTTT	CASSLTPDNQPQHF
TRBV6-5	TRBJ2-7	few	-	TGTGCCAGCAGAGAGAACAGGGTGGGTTCCGAGCAGTACTTC	CASRENRVGSEQYF
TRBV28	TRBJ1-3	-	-	TGTGCCAGCAGTTTATACCTAACCTCTTCTGGAAACACCATATATTTT	CASSLYLTSSGNTIYF
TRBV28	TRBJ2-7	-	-	TGTGCCAGCAGTTGGGGCCTCTACGAGCAGTACTTC	CASSWGLYEQYF
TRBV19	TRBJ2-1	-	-	TGTGCCAGTAGTATGTGGGGGGGCCTTTACAATGAGCAGTTCTTC	CASSMWGGLYNEQFF
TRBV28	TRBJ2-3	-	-	TGTGCCAGCAGTTTACCACCAGGGGATACGCAGTATTTT	CASSLPPGDTQYF
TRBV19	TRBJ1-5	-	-	TGTGCCAGTAGTTTCCGGGGGAAAAGCAATCAGCCCCAGCATTTT	CASSFRGKSNQPQHF
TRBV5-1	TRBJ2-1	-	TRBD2	TGCGCCAGCAGCTTGGTGGCACCTGTCGGGAGGTTTGGTGAGCAGTTCTTC	CASSLVAPVGRFGEQFF
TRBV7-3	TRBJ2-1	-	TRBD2	TGTGCCAGCAGCCCAGGTCCCGGGACTAGCTCTTTAAAGAATGAGCAGTTCTTC	CASSPGPGTSSLKNEQFF
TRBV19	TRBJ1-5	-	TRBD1	TGTGCCAGTAGTATAATAGGCGGTGGACAGGGAGTTGGACAGCCCCAGCATTTT	CASSIIGGGQGVGQPQHF
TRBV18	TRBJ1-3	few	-	TGTGCCAGCTCACCGAATGAGTTCTCTGGAAACACCATATATTTT	CASSPNEFSGNTIYF
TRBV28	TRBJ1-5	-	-	TGTGCCAGCATTGAGGGCGGGAGCAATCAGCCCCAGCATTTT	CASIEGGSNQPQHF
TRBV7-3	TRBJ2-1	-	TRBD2	TGTGCCAGCAGCTTGCTAGCGGGCTACAATGAGCAGTTCTTC	CASSLLAGYNEQFF
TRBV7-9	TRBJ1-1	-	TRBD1	TGTGCCAGCAGCTTAACAGGGGGAGTTACTTACATGAACACTGAAGCTTTCTTT	CASSLTGGVTYMNTEAFF
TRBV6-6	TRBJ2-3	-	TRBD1	TGTGCCAGCAGTGGACAGGGAGCTGGTGGATCAGATACGCAGTATTTT	CASSGQGAGGSDTQYF
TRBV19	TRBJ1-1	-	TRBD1	TGTGCCAGTAGTATCCACAGGGGTGGCACTGAAGCTTTCTTT	CASSIHRGGTEAFF
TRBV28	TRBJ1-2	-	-	TGTGCCAGCAGCCCCGCTGGGGACTTTAACTATGGCTACACCTTC	CASSPAGDFNYGYTF
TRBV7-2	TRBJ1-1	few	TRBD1	TGTGCCAGCAGCTCTCGGGGACAGGCCACTGAAGCTTTCTTT	CASSSRGQATEAFF
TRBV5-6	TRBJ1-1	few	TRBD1	TGTGCCAGCAGCCGATTTGACAGGGAGAACACTGAAGCTTTCTTT	CASSRFDRENTEAFF
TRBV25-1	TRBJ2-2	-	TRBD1	TGTGCCAGCAGTGGGAAGACAGGGTTAACCGGGGAGCTGTTTTTT	CASSGKTGLTGELFF
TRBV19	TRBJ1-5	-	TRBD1	TGTGCCAGTAGTTACCCGGGACAGGGAAACCATCAGCCCCAGCATTTT	CASSYPGQGNHQPQHF
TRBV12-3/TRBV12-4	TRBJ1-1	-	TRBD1	TGTGCCAGCAGTCGACAGGGGGACACTGAAGCTTTCTTT	CASSRQGDTEAFF
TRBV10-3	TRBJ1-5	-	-	TGTGCCATCAGTGTATTGACAGGTCCGCAAGAGTCGAGCAATCAGCCCCAGCATTTT	CAISVLTGPQESSNQPQHF
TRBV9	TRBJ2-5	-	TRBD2	TGTGCCAGCAGCTCTAATCGACTAGCGGGGGGGCCAGGGACCCAGTACTTC	CASSSNRLAGGPGTQYF
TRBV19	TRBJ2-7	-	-	TGTGCCAGTAGTAAAGTACAGGGAAAGGCCTACGAGCAGTACTTC	CASSKVQGKAYEQYF
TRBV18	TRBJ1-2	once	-	TGTGCCAGCTCACCCCAGCGTGACAGCTATGGCTACACCTTC	CASSPQRDSYGYTF
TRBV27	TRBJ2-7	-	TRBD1	TGTGCCAGCAGTTATAAACAGGGGGCTATGGGGCCCTACGAGCAGTACTTC	CASSYKQGAMGPYEQYF
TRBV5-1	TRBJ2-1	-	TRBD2	TGCGCCAGCAGCTTGAACGCGGGACTAGCGGCCTACAATGAGCAGTTCTTC	CASSLNAGLAAYNEQFF
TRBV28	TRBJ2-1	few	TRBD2	TGTGCCAGCAGAAAGGGACTAGCGGTCTACAATGAGCAGTTCTTC	CASRKGLAVYNEQFF
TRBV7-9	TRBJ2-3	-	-	TGTGCCAGCAGCCAGCGTGGGTTGGGGTCGGGAGAGGTCACAGATACGCAGTATTTT	CASSQRGLGSGEVTDTQYF
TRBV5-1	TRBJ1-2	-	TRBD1	TGCGCCAGCAGCCAATCTGGAGGGACAGGGGGAAGACGGGGCTACACCTTC	CASSQSGGTGGRRGYTF
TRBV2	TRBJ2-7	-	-	TGTGCCAGCAGTGAAGGCGGAGCTAACTCCTACGAGCAGTACTTC	CASSEGGANSYEQYF
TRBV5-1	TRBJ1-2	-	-	TGCGCCAGCAGCTTGGCCCTGGACAGCCGAACGTATGGCTACACCTTC	CASSLALDSRTYGYTF
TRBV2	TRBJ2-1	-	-	TGTGCCAGCACCGCAGCCGCGGGGAATGAGCAGTTCTTC	CASTAAAGNEQFF
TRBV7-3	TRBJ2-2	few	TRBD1	TGTGCCAGCAGCCCGCGGACAGGGAACACCGGGGAGCTGTTTTTT	CASSPRTGNTGELFF
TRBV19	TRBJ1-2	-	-	TGTGCCACCGCAGGACAGACGCTAATCTATGGCTACACCTTC	CATAGQTLIYGYTF
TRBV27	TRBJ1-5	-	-	TGTGCCAGCAGTTTATATACCCCGAACAGGGCCGACCCAACAGTTTATCAGCCCCAGCATTTT	CASSLYTPNRADPTVYQPQHF
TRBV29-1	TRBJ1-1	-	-	TGCAGCGTTCTCACAGCCGAAGCTTTCTTT	CSVLTAEAFF
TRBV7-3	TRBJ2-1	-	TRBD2	TGTGCCAGCAGCTTAGGGACTAGCGGGAGTCGTGAGCAGTTCTTC	CASSLGTSGSREQFF
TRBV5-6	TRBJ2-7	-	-	TGTGCCAGCAGCCCGGTGGACAGCACCTACGAGCAGTACTTC	CASSPVDSTYEQYF
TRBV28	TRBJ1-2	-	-	TGTGCCAGCAGGGGGGCAGTCCGATCCACTAACTATGGCTACACCTTC	CASRGAVRSTNYGYTF